This T cell receptor beta chain originates from a study of blood T cell repertoires in COVID-19. The germline V gene encodes CDR1 MNHEY and CDR2 SMNVEV (reference sequence). The CDR3 totals 15 residues. V trimming: 5 bases; J trimming: 4 bases; junction bases outside the gene matches: 10. Libraries were prepared by immunoSEQ multiplex PCR; TCRdb keeps only in-frame clonotypes and omits some of them. The repertoire consists of tens of thousands of clones, with roughly 90% occurring once and the leading ten covering around 2.8%. The origin of this receptor is a man in his fifties with COVID-19, enrolled during active disease. This sequence joins TRBV27 and TRBJ2-5, with 7 bases matching TRBD1. Sequencing input: peripheral blood. CDR3 in amino acids: CASSPRLGGRETQYF. The CDR3 nucleotides read TGTGCCAGCAGTCCCCGTCTAGGGGGCAGAGAGACCCAGTACTTC.